The sequence of this T cell receptor beta chain was determined in a study of T cells in Graves' hyperthyroidism and ophthalmopathy. Study conclusions and caveats: Most clonotypes that expanded in the thyroid above 0.001 also showed up in blood.

Diagnoses were made from clinical symptoms, serum measures (thyroxine and TRAb), thyroid ultrasound and orbital computed tomography. RNA transcripts provided the source from which TCR beta CDR3 regions were amplified. HTBI primers drove first-round RT-PCR of the TCR CDR3. TCRdb reprocessed the multiplex PCR reads with MiXCR, giving one entry per CDR3 protein. Among about 200,000 distinct CDR3 sequences listed, about a sixth were seen once. This clonotype was seen at least ten times. The antigen is undetermined. Germline CDR1 MNHEY, CDR2 SVGEGT. This CDR3 contains 16 residues. Trimming cost V 0 bases and J 2 bases; bases outside gene matches: 2.

The specimen sequenced was blood. This chain joins TRBV6-2 or TRBV6-3 and TRBJ2-7, with TRBD2 matching over 12 bases. The sequence derives from a woman in her 50s with Graves' hyperthyroidism. The CDR3 here is CASSYSASGRAYEQYF. In DNA form, the CDR3 reads TGTGCCAGCAGTTACTCGGCTAGCGGGAGGGCCTACGAGCAGTACTTC.